Listed below are T cell receptor beta chains from one sample, sequenced in a study of cytomegalovirus exposure and HLA in healthy donors. The table came from immunoSEQ multiplex PCR; TCRdb's copy has only in-frame clones and leaves some out. The record lists 200,000 or so clones, of which the ten most abundant hold roughly 0.74%. Sequencing used PBMCs. These receptors were collected from a boy aged 5 to 17 in good health and CMV-seronegative. Each CDR3 is given with its conserved first and last residue. A D gene is named only where the DNA matches it firmly.

TRBV9	TRBD1	TRBJ1-5	TGTGCCAGCAGCGTAGAGGGGACAGCAAATCAGCCCCAGCATTTT	CASSVEGTANQPQHF
TRBV10-3	NA	TRBJ1-1	TGTGCCATCAGTGAGTCAACGACAGTGAACACTGAAGCTTTCTTT	CAISESTTVNTEAFF
TRBV28	NA	TRBJ1-5	TGTGCCAGCAGTCCACCCGGACAGCAGCCCCAGCATTTT	CASSPPGQQPQHF
TRBV7-7	NA	TRBJ2-1	TGTGCCAGCAGCCCGCCCGGGGTTTACAATGAGCAGTTCTTC	CASSPPGVYNEQFF
TRBV6-5	TRBD1	TRBJ1-3	TGTGCCAGCAGCGACAGGGGGCTTGGAAACACCATATATTTT	CASSDRGLGNTIYF
TRBV28	TRBD1	TRBJ1-2	TGTGCCAGCAGTTTAAGGGGGCGGTACGGCTACACCTTC	CASSLRGRYGYTF
TRBV11-2	NA	TRBJ1-6	TGTGCCAGCAGCGACAGGTCACCCCTCCACTTT	CASSDRSPLHF
TRBV28	TRBD2	TRBJ2-1	TGTGCCAGCGCGGGGGGGCTCCCGTATGAGCAGTTCTTC	CASAGGLPYEQFF
TRBV5-1	NA	TRBJ1-6	TGCGCCAGCAGCTATGACTGGGGGGACGAGGCACCCCTCCACTTT	CASSYDWGDEAPLHF
TRBV28	NA	TRBJ2-2	TGTGCCAGCTCCCCCCCGCAGATAAACACCGGGGAGCTGTTTTTT	CASSPPQINTGELFF
TRBV7-2	TRBD2	TRBJ2-2	TGTGCCAGCAGCCCGGGACTAGCGGACACCGGGGGGCTGTTTTTT	CASSPGLADTGGLFF
TRBV7-8	NA	TRBJ1-2	TGTGCCAGCAGCCCTCGGGAGTATGGCTGCACCTTC	CASSPREYGCTF
TRBV27	NA	TRBJ1-5	TGTGCCAGCAGTTTATCAGGGGCGTGGCAGCCCCAGCATTTT	CASSLSGAWQPQHF
TRBV30	NA	TRBJ2-7	TGTGCCTGGAGTGCCCAAACAGGAACCTACGAGCAGTACTTC	CAWSAQTGTYEQYF
TRBV19	TRBD1	TRBJ1-2	TGTGCCAGTAGTATAGCCTGGGACAGGGGCACCCACACCTTC	CASSIAWDRGTHTF
TRBV7-3	TRBD1	TRBJ2-2	TGTGCCAGCAGCCGACAGGGTATCCAGAACACCGGGGAGCTGTTTTTT	CASSRQGIQNTGELFF
TRBV11-2	TRBD2	TRBJ2-5	TGTGCCAGCAGGGATTGGGGGGGGAGCTCCCAAGAGACCCAGTACTTC	CASRDWGGSSQETQYF
TRBV5-1	NA	TRBJ1-1	TGCGCCAGCAGCCTACAGGAAAACACTGAAGCTTTCTTT	CASSLQENTEAFF
TRBV19	TRBD1	TRBJ1-2	TGTGCCAGTAGTATTGGTTCGGGGCAGGGGGATGGCTACACCTTC	CASSIGSGQGDGYTF
TRBV29-1	NA	TRBJ1-1	TGCAGCGTTTCAGGGGTGAACACTGAAGCTTTCTTT	CSVSGVNTEAFF
TRBV7-9	TRBD1	TRBJ1-2	TGTGCCAGCAGCTTATTCCCCGGCAGGGGGCGAGGAGGCTACACCTTC	CASSLFPGRGRGGYTF
TRBV2	NA	TRBJ1-6	TGTGCCAGCAGTTCCGGACAGAGAGATTCACCCCTCCACTTT	CASSSGQRDSPLHF
TRBV5-1	NA	TRBJ1-1	TGCGCCAGCCGATTTGGGGGCATGAACACTGAAGCTTTCTTT	CASRFGGMNTEAFF
TRBV23-1	TRBD1	TRBJ1-4	TGCGCCAGCAGTCAATCCGCACAGGGGGTTAATGAAAAACTGTTTTTT	CASSQSAQGVNEKLFF
TRBV6-1	TRBD1	TRBJ2-2	TGTGCCAGCTTTACTGGACAGGGGGGCACCGGGGAGCTGTTTTTT	CASFTGQGGTGELFF
TRBV5-1	TRBD1	TRBJ2-7	TGCGCCAGCAGCTTGACCCGGGACAGGGTGGGCGAGCAGTACTTC	CASSLTRDRVGEQYF
TRBV5-1	TRBD1	TRBJ2-3	TGCGCCAGCAGGGGGGGCAATAGACAGGGGGTTTCTCCTCCAGATACGCAGTATTTT	CASRGGNRQGVSPPDTQYF
TRBV5-1	NA	TRBJ1-1	TGCGCCAGCAGCTTGGCGGGAGAGAACACTGAAGCTTTCTTT	CASSLAGENTEAFF
TRBV9	TRBD2	TRBJ2-3	TGTGCCAGCAGCGTAGAGCGGGGGGTCACAGATACGCAGTATTTT	CASSVERGVTDTQYF
TRBV18	NA	TRBJ2-1	TGTGCCAGCTCACCAGGCAGCACGGGGGTATTGGGAAATGAGCAGTTCTTC	CASSPGSTGVLGNEQFF
TRBV21-1	NA	TRBJ1-5	TGTGCCAGCAGCAAAGGTGGGGCAGTCGTCCTTCGGAATCAGCCCCAGCATTTT	CASSKGGAVVLRNQPQHF
TRBV15	NA	TRBJ1-4	TGTGCCACCAGCAGAGATCGGTGGCACCTAGGAGAAAAACTGTTTTTT	CATSRDRWHLGEKLFF
TRBV28	TRBD1	TRBJ1-2	TGTGCCAGTACGGGACAGACTGAATTCTATGGCTACACCTTC	CASTGQTEFYGYTF
TRBV5-4	TRBD2	TRBJ2-1	TGTGCCAGCAGCCAAAGTCTCACTAGCGGGGGGGATGAGCAGTTCTTC	CASSQSLTSGGDEQFF
TRBV5-1	NA	TRBJ2-1	TGCGCCAGCAGCTTGGTGGCGGGGGCCTTAGATGAGCAGTTCTTC	CASSLVAGALDEQFF
TRBV7-9	TRBD1	TRBJ1-5	TGTGCCAGCAGCACCGGGACAGGGGGTGCTCAGCCCCAGCATTTT	CASSTGTGGAQPQHF
TRBV7-3	NA	TRBJ2-1	TGTGCCAGCAGCTTAGACAGTTACAATGAGCAGTTCTTC	CASSLDSYNEQFF
TRBV18	NA	TRBJ1-1	TGTGCCAGCTCACCACCGGGGAGGGGGGTGACGGGGGCTGAAGCTTTCTTT	CASSPPGRGVTGAEAFF
TRBV4-1	TRBD1	TRBJ1-5	TGCGCCAGCAGCCACGAAGGACAGGGCCCTTATCAGCCCCAGCATTTT	CASSHEGQGPYQPQHF
TRBV29-1	TRBD1	TRBJ2-7	TGCAGCGTTGTAATAGGGGGCAGCATCTACGAGCAGTACTTC	CSVVIGGSIYEQYF
TRBV4-2	TRBD2	TRBJ2-1	TGTGCCAGCAGCCCCCAGGGTCGGGCGGGGGGGTACAATGAGCAGTTCTTC	CASSPQGRAGGYNEQFF
TRBV13	TRBD2	TRBJ2-1	TGTGCCAGCAGCTCCCTCGGGGGACTAGCGGGGGCACCTAGTGGGAACAATGAGCAGTTCTTC	CASSSLGGLAGAPSGNNEQFF
TRBV15	TRBD1	TRBJ1-4	TGTGCCACCAGCAGAACCGTGACAGGGATCTCTGAAAAACTGTTTTTT	CATSRTVTGISEKLFF
TRBV7-8	NA	TRBJ2-5	TGTGCCAGCGGTCGGTCCCAAGAGACCCAGTACTTC	CASGRSQETQYF
TRBV30	NA	TRBJ1-1	TGTGCCTGGAAAAGGGGGGGAGAAGCTTTCTTT	CAWKRGGEAFF
TRBV21-1	NA	TRBJ1-2	TGTGCCAGCAGCAAAGGGCCTTCCCCCGGCAGCCGGAGGGCCTATGGCTACACCTTC	CASSKGPSPGSRRAYGYTF
TRBV6-6	TRBD2	TRBJ2-1	TGTGCCAGCAGTTGGGGACTAGCGGCCCTGGGTGAGCAGTTCTTC	CASSWGLAALGEQFF
TRBV10-3	TRBD1	TRBJ2-5	TGTGCCATCGGGGGACAGGGGTCCGAGACCCAGTACTTC	CAIGGQGSETQYF
TRBV4-1	TRBD1	TRBJ2-1	TGCGCCAGCAGCCGCCAAGCCCGGGACAGGGGCTACAATGAGCAGTTCTTC	CASSRQARDRGYNEQFF
TRBV21-1	NA	TRBJ1-6	TGTGCCAGCAGCAAAGTGGAGGGTACGATCTATAATTCACCCCTCCACTTT	CASSKVEGTIYNSPLHF
TRBV19	TRBD1	TRBJ1-3	TGTGCCAGTAGTAGCGGGACAGCCTCAATCTCTGGAAACACCATATATTTT	CASSSGTASISGNTIYF
TRBV6-5	NA	TRBJ2-5	TGTGCCAGCACCTTCCAAGAGACCCAGTACTTC	CASTFQETQYF
TRBV19	NA	TRBJ2-3	TGTGCCAGTAGTATAAATCAGGGATCGAGCACAGATACGCAGTATTTT	CASSINQGSSTDTQYF
TRBV7-9	TRBD1	TRBJ1-2	TGTGCCAGCAGCTTACGGACAGGGGGTCCCGAAGCTAACTATGGCTACACCTTC	CASSLRTGGPEANYGYTF
TRBV6-4	NA	TRBJ2-2	TGTGCCAGCAGTGACCGAGCGGGCACCGGGGAGCTGTTTTTT	CASSDRAGTGELFF
TRBV19	TRBD1	TRBJ1-6	TGTGCCAGTAGCAGTTATGGACAGGGAACTTCACCCCTCCACTTT	CASSSYGQGTSPLHF